Below, 9 T cell receptor beta chains from the same sample are listed, as sequenced in a study of cytomegalovirus exposure and HLA in healthy donors. Repertoires were generated with immunoSEQ multiplex PCR, while TCRdb's copy carries only in-frame clones and drops some. The data hold 95,000 to 120,000 clones, with approximately 94% observed a single time. The sample was PBMCs. These receptors all come from a woman younger than 30 in good health and CMV-seronegative.

V gene TRBV9 combines with J gene TRBJ2-1; 8 nucleotides agree with TRBD1. Trimming cost V 0 bases and J 6 bases; bases outside gene matches: 8. CDR3 length equals 16 residues. CDR1 is SGDLS and CDR2 is YYNGEE in the germline V gene. CDR3 in DNA: TGTGCCAGCAGCGTAGTTGGACAGGGAAAAGTCAATGAGCAGTTCTTC. It is translated as CASSVVGQGKVNEQFF.

This chain connects TRBV10-3 to TRBJ2-7; D might be TRBD2 (5 bases). The V end was cut by 6 bases, the J end by 2 bases, with 8 bases between. The CDR3 loop spans 12 amino acids. Germline V gives CDR1 ENHRY, CDR2 SYGVKD. CDR3 region: CAIRDLPYEQYF. The CDR3 DNA is TGTGCCATCAGGGACTTACCCTACGAGCAGTACTTC.

The chain recombines TRBV30 with TRBJ2-7, with 7 bases identical to TRBD1. Germline CDR1 is GTSNPN and CDR2 is SVGIG (reference sequence). V shed 6 bases and J 2 bases; nucleotides not matched to a gene: 10. The CDR3 extends over 14 amino acids. CDR3 residues: CACRTPQGAYEQYF. CDR3 nucleotides: TGTGCCTGCCGAACTCCTCAGGGGGCCTACGAGCAGTACTTC.

V gene TRBV28 combines with J gene TRBJ2-7; 8 bases align to TRBD1. Trimming removed 11 bases from V and 3 bases from J; junction bases left unmatched: 15. The germline gives CDR1 MDHEN, CDR2 SYDVKM. The CDR3 consists of 15 residues. DNA for the CDR3: TGTGCCGGAACCGGGACAGGCCTTTCTCTCTACGAGCAGTACTTC. This encodes CAGTGTGLSLYEQYF.

V is TRBV21-1 and J is TRBJ2-6; the D call in the table, TRBD1, was not verified against the DNA. TRBV21-1 is a pseudogene. The CDR3 is 17 residues long. As DNA, the CDR3 is TGTGCCAGCAGCAAATGGGGGCCAGTACCTGGGGCCAACGTCCTGACTTTC. Protein product: CASSKWGPVPGANVLTF.

V and J are TRBV2 and TRBJ1-1, with D possibly matching TRBD1 (5 bases). The CDR3 length is 12 residues. Germline CDR1 reads SNHLY; CDR2 reads FYNNEI. The V gene lost 3 bases and the J gene lost 11 bases, with 13 bases spanning the gap. CDR3 sequence (DNA): TGTGCCAGCAGTGATCAGGGTTGGCGTGCTTTCTTT. As protein: CASSDQGWRAFF.

This rearrangement joins TRBV5-4 to TRBJ1-2; D unclear. V lost 3 bases and J lost 8, with 14 bases in between. The CDR3 extends over 13 amino acids. The V gene's germline CDR1 is SGHNT and CDR2 YYREEE (reference sequence). DNA of the CDR3: TGTGCCAGCAGCTCTGAGGCGCGTACCGGCTACACCTTC. Its translation: CASSSEARTGYTF. Full variable domain (remainder filled in from reference TRBV5-4 and TRBJ1-2): ETGVTQSPTHLIKTRGQQVTLRCSSQSGHNTVSWYQQALGQGPQFIFQYYREEENGRGNFPPRFSGLQFPNYSSELNVNALELDDSALYLCASSSEARTGYTFGSGTRLTVV.

This clone was seen only once. This chain connects TRBV10-3 to TRBJ1-2; D gene unclear. The germline gives CDR1 ENHRY, CDR2 SYGVKD. Trimming took 0 bases from V and 4 from J, leaving 9 bases between them. The CDR3 has 14 residues. The CDR3, as DNA: TGTGCCATCAGTGAGTCCGTAGCTACCTATGGCTACACCTTC. This codes for CAISESVATYGYTF.

As DNA, the CDR3 is TGTGCCAGCAGGTGGGACAGAACGGAAACCAATGAGCAGTTCTTC. Translation: CASRWDRTETNEQFF. This chain links TRBV2 with TRBJ2-1; 7 bases line up with TRBD1. The CDR3 covers 15 residues. Germline CDR1 is SNHLY and CDR2 is FYNNEI. The V and J ends lost 6 bases and 6 bases, in that order; junction bases with no gene match: 11.